Presented here are 12 T cell receptor beta chains from one specimen sequenced in a study of cytomegalovirus exposure and HLA in healthy donors. Profiled with immunoSEQ multiplex PCR; TCRdb holds only in-frame clones, not every one. The sample records 300,000 to 400,000 clones, 80% to 90% being singletons. Source material: PBMCs. These receptor sequences come from a woman aged 18-29 years in good health and CMV-seronegative.

The rearrangement joins TRBV30 to TRBJ2-3, with D uncertain. The germline V gene encodes CDR1 GTSNPN and CDR2 SVGIG (reference sequence). The CDR3 is 13 amino acids. The CDR3 spells CAVTELSTDTQYF. CDR3 coding DNA: TGTGCTGTGACTGAACTTAGCACAGATACGCAGTATTTT.

V usage is TRBV27 and J usage is TRBJ2-5, with a tentative D call TRBD1 (5 bases). The germline V gene has CDR1 MNHEY and CDR2 SMNVEV (reference sequence). The V gene lost 11 bases and the J gene lost 5 bases, with 24 bases spanning the gap. The CDR3 loop spans 15 amino acids. Here the CDR3 DNA reads TGTGCCGCAGCCCCTTCGTGGACAACAATTGAGACCCAGTACTTC. This encodes CAAAPSWTTIETQYF.

The CDR3 loop is CASPGREGSLDEQYF. Here the CDR3 DNA reads TGTGCCAGCCCCGGGAGAGAGGGTTCCCTGGACGAGCAGTACTTC. The chain uses TRBV6-4 and TRBJ2-7; perhaps TRBD2 as D (6 bases). V gave up 8 bases and J gave up 5 bases, with 22 bases separating them. The CDR3 extends over 15 amino acids. Per the germline V gene, CDR1 is MRHNA and CDR2 is SNTAGT.

The chain combines TRBV27 with TRBJ1-4, with D unresolved. The V end was cut by 2 bases, the J end by 5 bases, with 9 bases between. CDR1 and CDR2 (germline): MNHEY, SMNVEV (reference sequence). The CDR3 has 14 residues. CDR3 in amino acids: CASSLGRENEKLFF. In nucleotides, the CDR3 is TGTGCCAGCAGTTTAGGGAGGGAGAATGAAAAACTGTTTTTT. The complete variable domain, with remaining parts taken from reference TRBV27 and TRBJ1-4, reads EAQVTQNPRYLITVTGKKLTVTCSQNMNHEYMSWYRQDPGLGLRQIYYSMNVEVTDKGDVPEGYKVSRKEKRNFPLILESPSPNQTSLYFCASSLGRENEKLFFGSGTQLSVL.

This clone was counted once. The CDR3 is CAITGQSSGNTIYF. The CDR3 DNA reads as TGTGCCATCACTGGACAGAGCTCTGGAAACACCATATATTTT. The V and J genes are TRBV10-3 and TRBJ1-3; weak D call: TRBD1 (6 bases). Germline CDR1 and CDR2: ENHRY and SYGVKD. The CDR3 runs to 14 residues. The ends were cut back, 7 bases at V and 0 bases at J, with 10 bases in the middle.

A single count supports this clone. The V and J genes are TRBV6-4 and TRBJ2-3, with 7 bases identical to TRBD2. V trimming: 2 bases; J trimming: 3 bases; junction bases outside the gene matches: 5. Looked up from germline, CDR1 is MRHNA and CDR2 is SNTAGT. This CDR3 region has 15 residues. The CDR3 sequence: CASSDGGAGTDTQYF. The CDR3 coding sequence is TGTGCCAGCAGTGACGGGGGAGCGGGGACAGATACGCAGTATTTT.

This chain links TRBV7-8 with TRBJ1-2; D is perhaps TRBD1 (5 bases). CDR1 SGHVS and CDR2 FQNEAQ come from the germline V gene. V was shortened by 5 bases and J by 8 bases, with 9 bases between the two germline ends. This CDR3 has 11 residues. This chain's CDR3 is CASSLEGGYTF. In DNA form, the CDR3 reads TGTGCCAGCAGCCTGGAGGGGGGCTACACCTTC.

The chain is built from TRBV5-6 and TRBJ2-1; 7 bases agree with TRBD2. The trim removed 4 bases at V and 7 bases at J, leaving 5 bases unmatched. The length of the CDR3 is 13 residues. Germline loops: CDR1 SGHDT, CDR2 YYEEEE. CDR3 loop: CASSLSGANEQFF. CDR3 bases: TGTGCCAGCAGCCTCAGCGGGGCGAATGAGCAGTTCTTC.

CDR3 sequence: CASSPRVPPRDEQYF. CDR3 in DNA: TGTGCCAGCAGTCCGCGGGTCCCACCCCGCGACGAGCAGTACTTC. V and J are TRBV6-1 and TRBJ2-7; the D gene is possibly TRBD2 (5 bases). This CDR3 contains 15 residues. Germline CDR1 and CDR2: MNHNS and SASEGT. V was cut by 5 bases and J by 5 bases, with 19 bases left in between.

The chain is built from TRBV6-1 and TRBJ1-6; TRBD1 matches 7 bases. Germline V CDR1 and CDR2: MNHNS, SASEGT. The CDR3 is made up of 15 amino acids. The V and J ends lost 7 bases and 2 bases, in that order; junction bases with no gene match: 5. CDR3 bases: TGTGCCAGCAAAGGGACAGCCCCCTATAATTCACCCCTCCACTTT. Protein product: CASKGTAPYNSPLHF.

The V call is TRBV27, the J call TRBJ1-1; D not resolved. The V and J ends lost 1 base and 0 bases respectively, with 6 bases between them. CDR1 and CDR2 from the germline V gene are MNHEY and SMNVEV (reference sequence). This CDR3 is built from 14 residues. The CDR3 DNA is TGTGCCAGCAGTTTATTGTCCTTGAACACTGAAGCTTTCTTT. It codes for CASSLLSLNTEAFF.

V usage is TRBV27 and J usage is TRBJ2-3; tentatively, D is TRBD2 (7 bases). The V and J ends lost 3 bases and 4 bases respectively, with 17 bases between them. There are 16 residues in the CDR3. CDR1 and CDR2 (germline): MNHEY, SMNVEV (reference sequence). Written as DNA, the CDR3 is TGTGCCAGCAGTTTTAAGAGGGGGGGCCGGGCAGATACGCAGTATTTT. Translated, it gives CASSFKRGGRADTQYF.